Presented here are 2 T cell receptor beta chains from one specimen sequenced in a study of T cell repertoires in cytomegalovirus infection. In TCRdb, the reads were re-called with MiXCR into one record per CDR3 protein. The sample lists roughly 230,000 distinct CDR3 sequences, about 12% seen once, with approximately 1.8% in the top ten. Sequences were obtained from PBMCs. The receptor source for this set is a human donor in good health (CMV status not recorded). Some clones in this sample may be carry-over from other donors' samples.

This clonotype was detected many times. This chain joins TRBV7-9 and TRBJ2-7; either TRBD1 or TRBD2 may supply D (5 bases each). The CDR3 runs 15 residues. V was shortened by 0 bases and J by 0 bases, with 9 bases between the two germline ends. Germline values: CDR1 SEHNR, CDR2 FQNEAQ (reference sequence). The CDR3 loop is CASSLAAGSSYEQYF. Written as DNA, the CDR3 is TGTGCCAGCAGCTTAGCGGCAGGGAGCTCCTACGAGCAGTACTTC.

This sequence joins TRBV29-1 and TRBJ1-2; D perhaps matches TRBD1 (5 bases). The CDR3 extends over 15 amino acids. The germline CDR1 and CDR2 sequences are SQVTM and ANQGSEA. The germline V and J ends were trimmed by 0 bases and 7 bases, with 18 bases remaining between them. This CDR3 reads CSVEDQGSRIGGYTF. CDR3 in DNA: TGCAGCGTTGAAGATCAGGGCAGCCGGATCGGTGGCTACACCTTC.